This T cell receptor (beta chain) was found in a study of cytomegalovirus exposure and HLA in healthy donors. Germline CDR1 reads SGHRS; CDR2 reads YFSETQ. Trimming pared 3 bases from V and 4 bases from J, leaving 14 bases between. This CDR3 has 15 residues. Primers included in the PCR were 60 Vbeta and 13 Jbeta primers. Assay used: immunoSEQ multiplex PCR; TCRdb lists only in-frame clones, some missing. Here the sample spans 150,000 or so clones, roughly 70% being singletons. In the case of this clone: Its antigen is not known.

General study findings and limits: An apparent linkage of common viral pathogens to several of the most significant clusters emerged in a later analysis.

The sequenced sample consisted of PBMCs. This receptor was identified in a man aged 25-45 years in good health and CMV-seronegative. This chain joins TRBV5-1 and TRBJ1-5; weak D call: TRBD1 (6 bases). The CDR3 DNA follows: TGCGCCAGCAGCTCCGGGGACACCCTAAATCAGCCCCAGCATTTT. Its translation is CASSSGDTLNQPQHF.